This record covers a single T cell receptor (beta chain). The antigen is undetermined. Germline CDR1 KGHDR, CDR2 SFDVKD. CDR3 size: 16 residues. Germline trimming cut 1 base from V and 2 bases from J; bases unmatched to any gene: 3. The sample comes from a study of response to subunit inactivated influenza vaccine. Whole-study findings and limits: New T cells are recruited in small numbers by each seasonal influenza vaccination, according to the authors' suggestion.

TCRdb passed the RT-PCR reads through MiXCR, listing each CDR3 protein once. The sample includes around 530,000 distinct CDR3 sequences, about 10% of them seen just once. The clonotype was recovered from a man aged 50 to 59 who received an inactivated influenza vaccine. The J gene is TRBJ2-1, the V gene TRBV24-1; 8 bases agree with TRBD1. Sequenced here: PBMCs from blood, sampled on the day of vaccination. The CDR3 DNA reads as TGTGCCACCAGTGATTTCGGACAGGGCCCCTACAATGAGCAGTTCTTC. Amino acids: CATSDFGQGPYNEQFF.